Below are 15 T cell receptor beta chains sequenced from a single sample in a study of blood T cell repertoires in COVID-19. Here immunoSEQ multiplex PCR was the method, and the copy in TCRdb shows in-frame clones only, minus some. The sample contains 69,000 or so clones, roughly 90% of which appear only once. Source material: peripheral blood. These TCRs come from a man over 45 with acute or convalescent COVID-19.

CDR3 nucleotide sequence: TGTGCCAGCAGTTCTTCCTACGAGCAGTACTTC. This translates into CASSSSYEQYF. The chain has TRBV27 and TRBJ2-7; unclear D gene. The V gene's germline CDR1 is MNHEY and CDR2 SMNVEV (reference sequence). The CDR3 is 11 residues long. Trimming took off 4 bases at V and 1 base at J, with 2 bases between the two ends.

The chain couples TRBV15 to TRBJ1-3; tentatively, D is TRBD1 (5 bases). CDR3 length: 15 amino acids. Trimming stripped 2 bases from V and 3 bases from J, with 11 bases between. The germline V gene has CDR1 LNHNV and CDR2 YYDKDF (reference sequence). The CDR3 protein is CATSRQGLGGNTIYF. The CDR3 DNA reads as TGTGCCACCAGCAGACAGGGCCTTGGTGGAAACACCATATATTTT.

The chain links TRBV19 to TRBJ1-3; D not certain. V dropped 9 bases and J dropped 3 bases, with 21 bases sitting between them. This CDR3 is 16 amino acids long. CDR1 is LNHDA, CDR2 SQIVND, per germline (reference sequence). CDR3 DNA: TGTGCCAGCTCCGGGATGACCTCGCGGGGTGGAAACACCATATATTTT. It is translated as CASSGMTSRGGNTIYF.

The chain carries TRBV5-1 and TRBJ1-6, with unresolved D. The CDR3 has 15 residues. V was shortened by 0 bases and J by 4 bases, with 8 bases between the two germline ends. Germline CDR1 and CDR2: SGHRS and YFSETQ. The CDR3 here is CASSLAGVYNSPLHF. CDR3 nucleotide sequence: TGCGCCAGCAGCTTGGCAGGCGTATATAATTCACCCCTCCACTTT.

The rearrangement links TRBV30 to TRBJ1-4, with D possibly TRBD1 on 6 matching bases. This CDR3 region has 16 residues. Germline CDR1 GTSNPN, CDR2 SVGIG (reference sequence). V lost 0 bases, J lost 4 bases, and 15 bases lay in between. The CDR3 loop is CAWSVNRASNNEKLFF. CDR3 DNA sequence: TGTGCCTGGAGTGTAAACAGGGCGTCGAATAATGAAAAACTGTTTTTT.

The V call is TRBV9, the J call TRBJ2-1, with D perhaps TRBD2 (6 bases). There are 14 residues in the CDR3. Trimming shortened V by 3 bases and J by 7 bases, and 14 bases separated the two germline ends. From germline, CDR1 is SGDLS and CDR2 YYNGEE. The DNA for the CDR3 is TGTGCCAGCAGCGCCCGGGAGAGGGGAAATGAGCAGTTCTTC. Its protein product is CASSARERGNEQFF.

This clone occurred a few times. V and J are TRBV11-3 and TRBJ2-7; weak D call: TRBD1 (5 bases). The V end was cut by 4 bases, the J end by 0 bases, with 10 bases between. CDR1 SGHNT and CDR2 YENEEA come from the germline V gene. The CDR3 consists of 14 residues. CDR3 nucleotides: TGTGCCAGCAGCTGGTTGACAGTCTCCTACGAGCAGTACTTC. This translates into CASSWLTVSYEQYF.

V usage is TRBV6-2 or TRBV6-3 and J usage is TRBJ1-2, with 8 bases aligning to TRBD1. There are 12 residues in the CDR3. V lost 6 bases to trimming and J lost 12 bases; unmatched junction nucleotides: 9. Looked up from germline, CDR1 is MNHEY and CDR2 is SVGEGT. In nucleotides, the CDR3 is TGTGCCAGCAGCCCCGGACAGGGCATAAACACCTTC. Protein product: CASSPGQGINTF.

The genes are TRBV11-1 and TRBJ1-2; D is undetermined. V lost 2 bases to trimming and J lost 4 bases, with 11 bases between them. Germline CDR1 SGHAT, CDR2 FQDESV (reference sequence). The CDR3 has 14 amino acids. The CDR3 loop reads CASSLSNLGYGYTF. CDR3 DNA: TGTGCCAGCAGCTTATCCAATCTCGGCTATGGCTACACCTTC.

The chain is built from TRBV18 and TRBJ2-3, with a possible D match to TRBD2 (6 bases). The germline CDR1 and CDR2 sequences are KGHSH and LQKENI. With 6 bases removed from V and 4 bases from J, the gap between germline ends came to 14 bases. CDR3 length: 14 amino acids. The CDR3 loop is CASSVTSLSDTQYF. CDR3 DNA: TGTGCCAGCTCTGTGACTAGTTTGTCAGATACGCAGTATTTT.

The V gene is TRBV12-5, the J gene TRBJ1-5; TRBD1 matches 7 bases. Germline CDR1 and CDR2: LGHNT and FRNRAP. The J segment lost 5 bases and the V segment lost 9 bases, leaving 13 bases of the junction unmatched. The CDR3 covers 15 residues. CDR3 amino acids: CARTQRGGRDQPQHF. DNA of the CDR3: TGTGCTAGGACCCAGCGAGGGGGCCGCGATCAGCCCCAGCATTTT.

V usage is TRBV4-3 and J usage is TRBJ1-6, with unresolved D. Trimming took 1 base from V and 10 from J, leaving 11 bases between them. The CDR3 has 14 amino acids. Germline CDR1 is LGHNA and CDR2 is YSLEER. The CDR3 region is CASSQVSGRSPLHF. The CDR3, as DNA: TGCGCCAGCAGCCAAGTTAGCGGGAGGTCACCCCTCCACTTT.

V gene TRBV7-8 combines with J gene TRBJ1-1; D remains ambiguous. CDR1 is SGHVS and CDR2 is FQNEAQ in the germline V gene. CDR3 length: 14 amino acids. V was clipped by 2 bases and J by 0 bases, with 7 bases between them. The CDR3: CASSLMGVNTEAFF. CDR3 nucleotide sequence: TGTGCCAGCAGCTTAATGGGCGTGAACACTGAAGCTTTCTTT. Filled out from reference TRBV7-8 and TRBJ1-1, the complete variable domain reads GAGVSQSPRYKVAKRGQDVALRCDPISGHVSLFWYQQALGQGPEFLTYFQNEAQLDKSGLPSDRFFAERPEGSVSTLKIQRTQQEDSAVYLCASSLMGVNTEAFFGQGTRLTVV.

This clone was seen once. J is TRBJ2-1 and V is TRBV5-1; 13 bases agree with TRBD2. V was pared by 3 bases and J by 6 bases, with 0 bases of the junction left unmatched. Germline CDR1 SGHRS, CDR2 YFSETQ. This CDR3 is 14 amino acids long. Here the CDR3 reads CASSWTSGSNEQFF. DNA for the CDR3: TGCGCCAGCAGCTGGACTAGCGGGAGCAATGAGCAGTTCTTC.

Here the CDR3 reads CASSQEKLDGSRYEQYF. In nucleotides, the CDR3 is TGTGCCAGCAGCCAAGAAAAACTGGACGGGAGTAGGTACGAGCAGTACTTC. This rearrangement joins TRBV3-1 (or the pseudogene TRBV3-2) to TRBJ2-7, with D perhaps TRBD2 (6 bases). In germline, CDR1 is LGHDT, CDR2 YNNKEL (reference sequence). V lost 0 bases and J lost 4, with 19 bases in between. This CDR3 has 17 residues.